The subject of this entry is one T cell receptor (beta chain). Its specificity is not known. The PCR was carried out with 60 Vbeta primers and 13 Jbeta primers. Per the authors' pipeline: As a later analysis found, there were tens of millions of unique TCR beta chains, of which roughly 11 million were shared. Data came from immunoSEQ multiplex PCR; TCRdb stores just in-frame clones and leaves some out. V, J and clone size are taken as reported in that table, and D and trimming were inferred from the DNA itself. Among roughly 70,000 clones listed, about 74% were seen once. The data derive from a study of cytomegalovirus exposure and HLA in healthy donors. Study-level findings and limits: One variant, a missense change in DCLRE1C, was linked in a later analysis to TCR beta V- and J-gene trimming. The CMV antigen specificity of three CMV-associated chains was confirmed through in vitro analysis. An analysis done earlier found most TCR beta V segments productive about 90% or about 30% of the time.

CDR1 and CDR2 from the germline V gene are MNHNS and SASEGT. V was cut by 6 bases and J by 5 bases, with 11 bases left in between. The CDR3 loop spans 13 amino acids. The sample was PBMCs. This clonotype was sampled from a human donor in good health. The chain carries TRBV6-1 and TRBJ1-5, with D tentatively TRBD1 (6 bases). CDR3 sequence reads: CASSGTRDQPQHF. The DNA of the CDR3 is TGTGCCAGCAGCGGGACAAGGGATCAGCCCCAGCATTTT.